This TCR beta chain was identified in a study of T cells after yellow fever vaccination. In the study overall: SMART-Seq v4 Ultra Low Input prepared the low-cell-number fractions. Points from the study as a whole: One caveat is that FACS-sorted repertoires could contain abundant clonotypes contaminating from the bulk population. The secondary response was weaker but peaked faster, day 5 versus 15.

This CDR3 has 14 amino acids. Germline CDR1 SGHDN, CDR2 FVKESK. V lost 4 bases, J lost 2 bases, and 10 bases lay in between. TCRdb fed the 5' RACE reads into MiXCR, producing one record per CDR3 protein. The sample includes fewer than 500,000 distinct CDR3 sequences, around 20% seen only once; the top ten take 15% to 20%. Only a few counts were recorded for this clonotype. Antigen unknown. This sample comprised PBMCs, obtained before the yellow fever booster vaccination. This chain joins TRBV14 and TRBJ2-3; no clear D. The receptor comes from a man younger than 30 who received the YFV17D yellow fever vaccine. The CDR3 sequence is CASSLRTHTDTQYF. In nucleotides, the CDR3 is TGTGCCAGCAGCCTGCGTACCCACACAGATACGCAGTATTTT.